This T cell receptor (beta chain) came from a study of cytomegalovirus exposure and HLA in healthy donors. Study-wide background: As an earlier analysis found, around 170 million T cells yielded about 120 million unique TCR beta sequences.

Notes on the study in general: An ancestry cluster, one associated with Asian ancestry, reportedly showed fewer N-insertions than the approximately 650-donor mean in a later analysis. Most TCR sequences were uncommon, yet certain public TCRs appeared in many donors.

Primers for the PCR totalled 60 Vbeta and 13 Jbeta. Profiling relied on immunoSEQ multiplex PCR, and the TCRdb table lists in-frame clones only, not all of them. This table holds hundreds of thousands of clones, around four fifths found once. Although they were nominally healthy when sampled, donors likely had unrecorded immune exposures. The CDR3 is 16 residues long. Germline-derived CDR1 and CDR2 are SSHAT and FNYEAQ (reference sequence). Concerning this clone itself: What it recognizes is unknown. A junction end diverges from the germline sequence, so it may reflect a read error.

This TCR derives from a boy aged 2 to 9 in good health and CMV-seronegative. The sequencing sample was made of PBMCs. The chain combines TRBV7-7 with TRBJ2-5; 15 bases fit TRBD2. The CDR3 protein is CASSLGLAGGMETQYF. The CDR3 nucleotides read TGTGCTAGCAGCTTAGGACTAGCGGGAGGGATGGAGACCCAGTACTTC.